Below are 11 T cell receptor beta chains sequenced from a single sample in a study of T cell repertoires in cytomegalovirus infection. TCRdb re-derived calls from the reads in MiXCR, one entry per CDR3 protein. The data contain around 530,000 distinct CDR3 sequences, 26% of them singletons. Sample: PBMCs. These receptors were collected from a human donor in good health (CMV status not recorded). Some clones in this sample may be carry-over from other donors' samples.

This clonotype showed up just a few times. V usage is TRBV14 and J usage is TRBJ1-3; D is unresolved. Deletions cut 6 bases from V and 0 bases from J, with 18 bases between. Germline loops: CDR1 SGHDN, CDR2 FVKESK. The length of the CDR3 is 17 residues. CDR3 nucleotides: TGTGCCAGCAGACCATCAGTGAGATGGAACTCTGGAAACACCATATATTTT. The encoded protein is CASRPSVRWNSGNTIYF. The full variable domain, completed using reference TRBV14 and TRBJ1-3, is EAGVTQFPSHSVIEKGQTVTLRCDPISGHDNLYWYRRVMGKEIKFLLHFVKESKQDESGMPNNRFLAERTGGTYSTLKVQPAELEDSGVYFCASRPSVRWNSGNTIYFGEGSWLTVV.

This rearrangement joins TRBV7-9 to TRBJ2-7; D remains ambiguous. The CDR3 covers 11 residues. The V and J ends lost 10 bases and 4 bases respectively, with 11 bases between them. Per the germline V gene, CDR1 is SEHNR and CDR2 is FQNEAQ (reference sequence). The DNA for the CDR3 is TGTGCCACCACCGGGTCTTACGAGCAGTACTTC. Protein: CATTGSYEQYF.

Only a few counts were recorded for this clonotype. The rearrangement links TRBV7-2 to TRBJ1-5, with 10 bases matching TRBD1. Trimming took 4 bases from V and 1 from J; bases not matched to a gene: 10. The CDR3 is made up of 18 amino acids. Germline V gene data show CDR1 as SGHTA and CDR2 as FQGNSA. The CDR3 reads CASSSWDRGQRSNQPQHF. The CDR3 DNA is TGTGCCAGCAGCTCCTGGGACAGGGGCCAGCGAAGCAATCAGCCCCAGCATTTT.

V is TRBV4-1 and J is TRBJ2-5; D call uncertain. The CDR3 totals 13 residues. CDR1 and CDR2 from the germline V gene are MGHRA and YSYEKL. V was cut by 1 base and J by 5 bases, with 8 bases left in between. The CDR3 DNA reads as TGCGCCAGCAGCCAAGTTATTAGCGAGACCCAGTACTTC. Protein product: CASSQVISETQYF.

The chain has TRBV11-3 and TRBJ2-1, with D perhaps assigned TRBD1 or TRBD2 (5 bases each). Germline CDR1 reads SGHNT; CDR2 reads YENEEA. There are 16 residues in the CDR3. V was shortened by 5 bases and J by 4 bases, with 18 bases between the two germline ends. In DNA form, the CDR3 reads TGTGCCAGCAGCCCCCGCCTCCGGGACGGATACAATGAGCAGTTCTTC. Amino acid sequence: CASSPRLRDGYNEQFF. Supplemented by reference TRBV11-3 and TRBJ2-1, the full variable domain reads EAGVVQSPRYKIIEKKQPVAFWCNPISGHNTLYWYLQNLGQGPELLIRYENEEAVDDSQLPKDRFSAERLKGVDSTLKIQPAELGDSAVYLCASSPRLRDGYNEQFFGPGTRLTVL.

This sequence joins TRBV7-9 and TRBJ1-1, with TRBD1 matching over 7 bases. V was clipped by 5 bases and J by 4 bases; unmatched bases: 7. This CDR3 contains 14 residues. Germline-derived CDR1 and CDR2 are SEHNR and FQNEAQ (reference sequence). CDR3 DNA: TGTGCCAGCAGCATGAGGGACAGCTCCACTGAAGCTTTCTTT. This encodes CASSMRDSSTEAFF.

This clonotype has just a few counts. The chain uses TRBV6-1 and TRBJ2-2; 13 bases are shared with TRBD2. Germline CDR1 reads MNHNS; CDR2 reads SASEGT. The trim removed 6 bases at V and 7 bases at J, leaving 2 bases unmatched. The CDR3 length is 14 residues. The CDR3 region has the DNA TGTGCCAGCAGGAGACTAGCGGGAGGCGGGGAGCTGTTTTTT. As protein: CASRRLAGGGELFF.

This clonotype was observed a few times. The rearrangement joins TRBV7-6 to TRBJ2-3; D may be TRBD2 (6 bases). The V gene's germline CDR1 is SGHVS and CDR2 FNYEAQ. Trimming removed 8 bases at V and 3 bases at J, with 15 bases between. The CDR3 consists of 14 residues. CDR3 bases: TGTGCCAGCCGATCCCGGGGGAATACAGATACGCAGTATTTT. Protein product: CASRSRGNTDTQYF.

The chain is built from TRBV11-2 and TRBJ2-5; 7 bases are shared with TRBD2. The CDR3 is 15 amino acids. CDR1 SGHAT and CDR2 FQNNGV come from the germline V gene. The J segment lost 5 bases and the V segment lost 1 base, leaving 7 bases of the junction unmatched. CDR3: CASSLVREWRETQYF. Written as DNA, the CDR3 is TGTGCCAGCAGCTTAGTGCGGGAGTGGCGGGAGACCCAGTACTTC.

This clonotype was detected only a few times. The gene calls are TRBV4-1 and TRBJ2-7; D is possibly TRBD2 (5 bases). Trimming took 4 bases from V and 2 from J, leaving 15 bases between them. Germline V lookup: CDR1 MGHRA, CDR2 YSYEKL. This CDR3 is 15 amino acids long. As DNA, the CDR3 is TGCGCCAGCAGCCCATTCGCGGGCAATGCCTACGAGCAGTACTTC. Translating gives CASSPFAGNAYEQYF.

The rearrangement joins TRBV19 to TRBJ1-1, with no clear D. The CDR3 length is 11 residues. In germline, CDR1 is LNHDA, CDR2 SQIVND (reference sequence). Trimming shortened V by 3 bases and J by 6 bases, and 5 bases separated the two germline ends. The CDR3 region is CASSILAEAFF. In nucleotides, the CDR3 is TGTGCCAGTAGTATCCTCGCTGAAGCTTTCTTT.